Listed below are T cell receptor beta chains from one sample, sequenced in a study of T cells in localized non-small cell lung cancer. Sequencing was performed with immunoSEQ multiplex PCR; in TCRdb, only in-frame clones are kept and a portion is missing. The sample has roughly 23,000 clones; approximately 91% are singletons. The specimen was peripheral blood, collected before any cancer treatment. Source of these receptors: a male donor older than 55 with stage I lung adenocarcinoma. Each CDR3 is given with its conserved first and last residue. The D gene is left open where the match is weak. Clone size is given for some rows only: seen once, a few or many times, or a class if the clone is expanded.

J,size,length,D,V,DNA,CDR3
TRBJ2-7,NA,13,NA,TRBV6-1,TGTGCCAGCAGCACGGAGAGGGGGTACGAGCAGTACTTC,CASSTERGYEQYF
TRBJ1-2,NA,16,NA,TRBV5-1,TGCGCCAGCAGCTTGGGAGGCGGAGCGGTAAACTATGGCTACACCTTC,CASSLGGGAVNYGYTF
TRBJ2-7,NA,14,TRBD2,TRBV28,TGTGCCAGCATAGCGGGAGCCGAATCCTACGAGCAGTACTTC,CASIAGAESYEQYF
TRBJ1-1,NA,12,NA,TRBV28,TGTGCCAGCAGTCCAGGGTACACTGAAGCTTTCTTT,CASSPGYTEAFF
TRBJ1-2,NA,14,NA,TRBV5-1,TGCGCCAGCAGCTTGCAACCAGAGAACTATGGCTACACCTTC,CASSLQPENYGYTF
TRBJ2-3,NA,15,NA,TRBV18,TGTGCCAGCTCACCCGAACAGGGTTTACAAGATACGCAGTATTTT,CASSPEQGLQDTQYF
TRBJ1-1,NA,15,NA,TRBV11-1,TGTGCCAGCAGCGACTCCACTACGGGGAACACTGAAGCTTTCTTT,CASSDSTTGNTEAFF
TRBJ2-3,NA,14,TRBD1,TRBV28,TGTGCCAGCACCCTGGACAGGGGCGGAGATACGCAGTATTTT,CASTLDRGGDTQYF
TRBJ1-1,NA,15,NA,TRBV18,TGTGCCAGCTCACCACCGGTACAGGGAGGACCTGAAGCTTTCTTT,CASSPPVQGGPEAFF
TRBJ2-7,NA,15,TRBD1,TRBV28,TGTGCCAGCACCTCACCCGGGACAGGGTCCTACGAGCAGTACTTC,CASTSPGTGSYEQYF
TRBJ2-7,NA,17,TRBD2,TRBV7-2,TGTGCCAGCAGCTTAGATTTGGAAGCGGGGGGGCAGTACGAGCAGTACTTC,CASSLDLEAGGQYEQYF
TRBJ1-4,NA,17,NA,TRBV9,TGTGCCAGCAGCGCAAGACCTCTTATCCGGGGCAATGAAAAACTGTTTTTT,CASSARPLIRGNEKLFF
TRBJ1-6,NA,14,NA,TRBV6-5,TGTGCCAGCAGTCTGGACCTCGGTAGTTCACCCCTCCACTTT,CASSLDLGSSPLHF
TRBJ2-3,NA,18,TRBD2,TRBV4-2,TGTGCCAGCAGCCAAGATGGAACTAGCGGGGGGGCCCAAGATACGCAGTATTTT,CASSQDGTSGGAQDTQYF
TRBJ1-6,NA,14,NA,TRBV27,TGTGCCAGCAGTTTAGGGCAGGATAATTCACCCCTCCACTTT,CASSLGQDNSPLHF
TRBJ2-1,NA,15,NA,TRBV4-2,TGTGCCAGCAGCCAACACGCCGGGGACTACAATGAGCAGTTCTTC,CASSQHAGDYNEQFF
TRBJ1-1,NA,15,NA,TRBV5-6,TGTGCCAGCAGCCACCCCTCCGCTCAGAACACTGAAGCTTTCTTT,CASSHPSAQNTEAFF
TRBJ1-5,NA,13,NA,TRBV30,TGTGCCTGGGCTCGTTCTCGCAATCAGCCCCAGCATTTT,CAWARSRNQPQHF
TRBJ2-3,NA,15,NA,TRBV18,TGTGCCAGCTCTTTGGGGACTGCTAGCACAGATACGCAGTATTTT,CASSLGTASTDTQYF
TRBJ2-1,NA,12,NA,TRBV29-1,TGCAGCGTTGGACAGCAATACAATGAGCAGTTCTTC,CSVGQQYNEQFF
TRBJ2-1,NA,14,TRBD1,TRBV27,TGTGCCAGCAGACCGGGACAGTTCCCCAATGAGCAGTTCTTC,CASRPGQFPNEQFF
TRBJ1-1,NA,11,NA,TRBV27,TGTGCCAGCAGTTTTGGGTCCGAGGCTTTCTTT,CASSFGSEAFF
TRBJ1-2,NA,13,NA,TRBV6-5,TGTGCCAGCAGTTACGGGGGAGACTATGGCTACACCTTC,CASSYGGDYGYTF
TRBJ1-1,NA,13,NA,TRBV4-3,TGCGCCAGCAGCCCCCTCAGTGGCACTGAAGCTTTCTTT,CASSPLSGTEAFF
TRBJ2-7,NA,15,TRBD2,TRBV5-4,TGTGCCAGCAGTTTCACTAGCGGGGGGGCCCACGAGCAGTACTTC,CASSFTSGGAHEQYF
TRBJ1-1,NA,16,NA,TRBV18,TGTGCCAGCTCACCACCCAGGCAGGACGGGAACACTGAAGCTTTCTTT,CASSPPRQDGNTEAFF
TRBJ2-1,once,20,TRBD2,TRBV9,TGTGCCAGCAGCGTGTCCCCCGGGGTAAGGGCGGGAGGGCCTGATAATGAGCAGTTCTTC,CASSVSPGVRAGGPDNEQFF
TRBJ2-1,NA,14,NA,TRBV4-1,TGCGCCAGCAGCCCCGGTGTGGGATCGAATGAGCAGTTCTTC,CASSPGVGSNEQFF
TRBJ2-5,NA,15,NA,TRBV9,TGTGCCAGCAGCCCGGGGGCTAAATACCAAGAGACCCAGTACTTC,CASSPGAKYQETQYF
TRBJ1-1,NA,11,NA,TRBV29-1,TGCAGCGTTGTCGAGGGGGGCACAGCTTTCTTT,CSVVEGGTAFF
TRBJ2-1,NA,15,TRBD2,TRBV7-6,TGTGCCAGCAGCCCGAGCGGGAGGGGTAGTAATGAGCAGTTCTTC,CASSPSGRGSNEQFF
TRBJ2-7,NA,14,NA,TRBV7-6,TGTGCCAGCAGCTTAGCGCGTGGAGAGGGGACACAGTACTTC,CASSLARGEGTQYF
TRBJ1-2,NA,13,NA,TRBV6-1,TGTGCCAGCAGTGAGGGGGCAGACTATGGCTACACCTTC,CASSEGADYGYTF
TRBJ1-1,NA,12,NA,TRBV10-3,TGTGCCATCAGGGAAACGAACACTGAAGCTTTCTTT,CAIRETNTEAFF
TRBJ2-7,NA,13,NA,TRBV14,TGTGCCAGCAGCCCTTTTATTGGAGGGGAGCAGTACTTC,CASSPFIGGEQYF
TRBJ2-7,NA,14,TRBD1,TRBV6-6,TGTGCCAGCAGCCAAGACAGGGACTCCTACGAGCAGTACTTC,CASSQDRDSYEQYF
TRBJ1-4,once,19,TRBD1,TRBV4-3,TGCGCCAGCAGCCAAGATTATAACAGGGGGGAAGGAACTAATGAAAAACTGTTTTTT,CASSQDYNRGEGTNEKLFF
TRBJ2-1,NA,14,TRBD1,TRBV7-3,TGTGCCAGCAGCCGGGGGACAGGGTTTCATGAGCAGTTCTTC,CASSRGTGFHEQFF
TRBJ1-2,NA,15,TRBD1,TRBV5-1,TGCGCCAGCAGCCCAGGGACAGGGCCCTTCTATGGCTACACCTTC,CASSPGTGPFYGYTF
TRBJ1-5,NA,15,NA,TRBV6-6,TGTGCCAGCTCTCTCGGGGGCCAGAGCAATCAGCCCCAGCATTTT,CASSLGGQSNQPQHF
TRBJ2-2,NA,16,NA,TRBV6-5,TGTGCCAGCAGTTACTCGTTTACAGGGTACACCGGGGAGCTGTTTTTT,CASSYSFTGYTGELFF